This T cell receptor beta chain was recorded in a study of cytomegalovirus exposure and HLA in healthy donors. A note on this clone: Its antigen remains unknown.

This CDR3 is 13 amino acids long. The J segment lost 8 bases and the V segment lost 1 base, leaving 4 bases of the junction unmatched. CDR1 KGHSH and CDR2 LQKENI come from the germline V gene. The PCR contained 60 Vbeta and 13 Jbeta primers. The data were produced by immunoSEQ multiplex PCR, yet TCRdb's version contains in-frame clones alone and is incomplete. The sample has approximately 150,000 clones, 75% to 90% seen once. Notes on the study in general: Listed as cytomegalovirus-associated were 150 or so TCR beta chains.

This receptor was taken from a male donor in good health and CMV-seronegative. Sequenced: PBMCs. The chain recombines TRBV18 with TRBJ1-2, with 7 bases identical to TRBD1. CDR3 amino acids: CASSPQGAEGYTF. CDR3 bases: TGTGCCAGCTCACCACAGGGGGCGGAGGGCTACACCTTC.